A selection of T cell receptor beta chains follows, all from one sample in a study of response to subunit inactivated influenza vaccine. MiXCR, run by TCRdb on the RT-PCR reads, gives a single entry per CDR3 protein. The data show around 760,000 distinct CDR3 sequences, around 14% seen once. Sequenced here: PBMCs from blood, sampled around 15 days before vaccination. Receptors originate from a man aged 45-65 years who received an inactivated influenza vaccine. Both conserved end residues are part of each CDR3. A D gene is named only where the DNA matches it firmly. Size is omitted from some rows. Given values are once, few, many or a class for expanded clones.

TRBJ2-1 | NA | TRBV7-6 | NA | CASSLSGAMVSYNEQFF
TRBJ2-7 | TRBD1 | TRBV6-2/TRBV6-3 | NA | CASSYLGQAATHF
TRBJ1-2 | TRBD1 | TRBV12-3/TRBV12-4 | NA | CASSLEAGGVGYTF
TRBJ2-1 | NA | TRBV11-3 | NA | CASSPNGDEQFF
TRBJ1-4 | TRBD1 | TRBV4-2 | NA | CASSPVNSGGRSEKLFF
TRBJ2-1 | TRBD1 | TRBV7-2 | NA | CASSFQGQGYNEQFF
TRBJ2-1 | NA | TRBV11-2 | NA | CASSRLEVDEQFF
TRBJ2-3 | NA | TRBV20-1 | few | CSAGVQGDTQYF
TRBJ1-5 | TRBD1 | TRBV7-2 | many | CASSSQGRSNQPQHF
TRBJ1-3 | TRBD1 | TRBV7-9 | NA | CASSGRGQAGNTIYF
TRBJ2-2 | NA | TRBV12-3/TRBV12-4 | many | CASRENPGVIGELFF
TRBJ2-3 | NA | TRBV6-2/TRBV6-3 | NA | CASTFGGADTQYF
TRBJ2-2 | TRBD2 | TRBV5-1 | few | CASSKGLAANTGELFF
TRBJ2-3 | TRBD2 | TRBV2 | NA | CTFSSPGLAEKSTDTQYF
TRBJ2-7 | NA | TRBV7-8 | NA | CASSQDRIYEQYF
TRBJ2-2 | TRBD1 | TRBV2 | NA | CASSDPGTGSFSGELFF
TRBJ2-5 | TRBD2 | TRBV11-2 | NA | CASSLFRTGTSGRRETQYF
TRBJ1-1 | NA | TRBV30 | NA | CAWTPQPRTEAFF
TRBJ1-1 | NA | TRBV6-1 | few | CASSVGEWGTEAFF
TRBJ2-1 | NA | TRBV10-3 | few | CAISFTQGHEQFF
TRBJ2-3 | TRBD1 | TRBV11-1 | NA | CASSRGTGGRTDTQYF
TRBJ2-7 | NA | TRBV5-1 | many | CASSWRGHSYEQYF
TRBJ2-1 | NA | TRBV12-3/TRBV12-4 | few | CASSSITGKGYNEQFF
TRBJ2-1 | NA | TRBV5-1 | few | CASSSTGEGYNEQFF
TRBJ2-1 | NA | TRBV5-1 | few | CASSFVSNEQFF
TRBJ2-7 | NA | TRBV6-5 | NA | CASSYEGDYEQYF
TRBJ2-3 | TRBD2 | TRBV6-2/TRBV6-3 | NA | CASSYTSGTSGPDTQYF
TRBJ2-1 | TRBD1 | TRBV5-1 | NA | CASSFVTGVYNEQFF
TRBJ2-5 | NA | TRBV25-1 | few | CASTGYGTQYF
TRBJ2-1 | TRBD2 | TRBV6-1 | many | CASSGLAGVYNEQFF
TRBJ2-7 | TRBD1 | TRBV4-3 | few | CASSPSPGQAYEQYF
TRBJ2-5 | TRBD1 | TRBV28 | NA | CASSLLRLGGRETQYF
TRBJ1-4 | NA | TRBV7-2 | NA | CASSPRPGRLFF
TRBJ2-1 | TRBD2 | TRBV24-1 | few | CATSDLGLAGDVYNEQFF
TRBJ2-7 | NA | TRBV15 | NA | CATSRDQGDEQYF
TRBJ1-2 | NA | TRBV5-5 | NA | CASSLEISISGYTF
TRBJ2-1 | NA | TRBV12-3/TRBV12-4 | few | CASSSRGWVREFF
TRBJ2-7 | TRBD1 | TRBV28 | NA | CASRPGQLTYEQYF
TRBJ1-2 | TRBD1 | TRBV5-1 | few | CASSPDRDGYTF
TRBJ2-3 | NA | TRBV19 | NA | CASSIDSRYTDTQYF
TRBJ2-5 | TRBD1 | TRBV7-9 | few | CASSGNTGGQTQYF
TRBJ2-2 | NA | TRBV7-9 | many | CASSFAALINTGELFF
TRBJ1-1 | TRBD1 | TRBV12-3/TRBV12-4 | few | CASRRGPDRGTFF
TRBJ1-4 | TRBD1 | TRBV7-9 | few | CASSVGTGNEKLFF
TRBJ1-2 | NA | TRBV9 | NA | CASSVGPDQTF
TRBJ1-5 | NA | TRBV27 | many | CASSSRVGTQPQHF
TRBJ2-7 | TRBD2 | TRBV6-2/TRBV6-3 | once | CASNRLAGSYEQYF
TRBJ1-2 | NA | TRBV19 | NA | CASSTTGREGYTF
TRBJ2-1 | TRBD2 | TRBV4-2 | NA | CASSQDERGGLNEQFF
TRBJ2-3 | TRBD1 | TRBV28 | NA | CASSNTGGTDTQYF
TRBJ1-2 | TRBD1 | TRBV4-2 | NA | CASSQDYYRDSALFLYGYTF
TRBJ1-2 | NA | TRBV12-3/TRBV12-4 | NA | CASSFYRNPYGYTF
TRBJ2-4 | TRBD1 | TRBV4-3 | many | CASSQHGQAEAKNIQYF
TRBJ1-6 | TRBD1 | TRBV4-2 | NA | CASSPRDRDNSPLHF
TRBJ2-5 | NA | TRBV27 | many | CASSSAVGGMRTQYF
TRBJ2-1 | TRBD1 | TRBV6-2/TRBV6-3 | few | CASRPGQGNYNEQFF